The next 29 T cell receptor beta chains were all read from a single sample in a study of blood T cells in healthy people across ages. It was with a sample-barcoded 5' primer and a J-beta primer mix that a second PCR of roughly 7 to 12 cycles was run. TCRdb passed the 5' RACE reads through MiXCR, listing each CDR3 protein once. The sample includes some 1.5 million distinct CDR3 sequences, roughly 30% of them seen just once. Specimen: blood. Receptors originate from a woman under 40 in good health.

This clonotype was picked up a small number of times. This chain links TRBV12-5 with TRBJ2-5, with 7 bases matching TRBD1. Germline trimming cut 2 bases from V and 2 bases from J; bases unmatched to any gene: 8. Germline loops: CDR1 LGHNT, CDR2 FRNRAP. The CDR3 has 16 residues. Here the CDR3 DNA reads TGTGCTAGTGGTTTGAGCACAGGGGTTAGGCAAGAGACCCAGTACTTC. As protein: CASGLSTGVRQETQYF. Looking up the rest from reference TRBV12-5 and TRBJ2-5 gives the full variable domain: DARVTQTPRHKVTEMGQEVTMRCQPILGHNTVFWYRQTMMQGLELLAYFRNRAPLDDSGMPKDRFSAEMPDATLATLKIQPSEPRDSAVYFCASGLSTGVRQETQYFGPGTRLLVL.

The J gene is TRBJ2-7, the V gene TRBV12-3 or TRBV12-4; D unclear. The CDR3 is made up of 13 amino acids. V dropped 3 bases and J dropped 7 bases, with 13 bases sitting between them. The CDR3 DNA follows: TGTGCCAGCAGTTTCCCCCATCCCGGAGAGCAGTACTTC. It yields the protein CASSFPHPGEQYF.

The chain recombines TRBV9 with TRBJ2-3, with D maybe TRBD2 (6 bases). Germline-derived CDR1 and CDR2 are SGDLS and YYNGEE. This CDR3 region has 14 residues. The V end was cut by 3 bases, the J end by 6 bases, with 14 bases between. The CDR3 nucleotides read TGTGCCAGCAGCGCCGGGGGTTCACGCGATACGCAGTATTTT. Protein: CASSAGGSRDTQYF.

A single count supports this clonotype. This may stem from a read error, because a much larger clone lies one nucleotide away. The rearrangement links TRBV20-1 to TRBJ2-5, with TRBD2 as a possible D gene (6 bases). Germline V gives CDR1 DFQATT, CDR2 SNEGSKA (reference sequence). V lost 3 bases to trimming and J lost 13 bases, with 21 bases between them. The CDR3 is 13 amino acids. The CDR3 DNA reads TGCAGTGCTAGGGCGGTTTCGGCTCGGGAGCGGTACTTC. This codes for CSARAVSARERYF.

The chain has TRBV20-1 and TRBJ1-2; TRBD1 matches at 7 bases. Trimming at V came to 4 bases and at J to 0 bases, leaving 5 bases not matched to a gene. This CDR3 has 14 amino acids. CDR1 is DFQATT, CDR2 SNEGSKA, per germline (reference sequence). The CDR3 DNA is TGCAGTGCTACACGGGACAGAGCTAACTATGGCTACACCTTC. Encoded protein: CSATRDRANYGYTF.

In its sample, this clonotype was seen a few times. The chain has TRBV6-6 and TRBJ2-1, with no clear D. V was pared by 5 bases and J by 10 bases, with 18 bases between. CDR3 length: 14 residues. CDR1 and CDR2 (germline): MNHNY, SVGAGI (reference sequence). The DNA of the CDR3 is TGTGCCAGCAGTCCCCTCAAAAAAGGCGGCGAGCAGTTCTTC. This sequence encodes CASSPLKKGGEQFF.

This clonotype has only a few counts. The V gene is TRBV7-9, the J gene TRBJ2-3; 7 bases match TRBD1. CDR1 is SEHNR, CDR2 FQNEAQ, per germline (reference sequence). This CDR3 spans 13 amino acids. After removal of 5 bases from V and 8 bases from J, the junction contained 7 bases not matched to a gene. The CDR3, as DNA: TGTGCCAGCAGCGCACAGGGGCGAGGTACGCAGTATTTT. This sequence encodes CASSAQGRGTQYF.

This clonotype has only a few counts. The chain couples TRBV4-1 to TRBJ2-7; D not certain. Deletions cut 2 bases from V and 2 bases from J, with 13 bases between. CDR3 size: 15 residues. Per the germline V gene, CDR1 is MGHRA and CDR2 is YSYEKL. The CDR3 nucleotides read TGCGCCAGCAGCCAATCTTCCGGCCAGACCTACGAGCAGTACTTC. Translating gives CASSQSSGQTYEQYF.

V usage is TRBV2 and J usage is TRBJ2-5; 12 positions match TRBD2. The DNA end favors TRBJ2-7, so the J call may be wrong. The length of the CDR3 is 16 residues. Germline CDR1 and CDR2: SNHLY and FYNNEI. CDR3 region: CASSERLAGGVHEQYF. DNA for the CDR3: TGTGCCAGCAGTGAAAGGCTAGCGGGAGGGGTCCACGAGCAGTACTTC.

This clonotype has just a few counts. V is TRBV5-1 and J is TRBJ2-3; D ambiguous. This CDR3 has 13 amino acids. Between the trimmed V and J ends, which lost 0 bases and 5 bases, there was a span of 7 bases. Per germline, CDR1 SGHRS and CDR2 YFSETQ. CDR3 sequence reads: CASSLVVEDTQYF. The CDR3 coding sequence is TGCGCCAGCAGCTTGGTTGTAGAAGATACGCAGTATTTT.

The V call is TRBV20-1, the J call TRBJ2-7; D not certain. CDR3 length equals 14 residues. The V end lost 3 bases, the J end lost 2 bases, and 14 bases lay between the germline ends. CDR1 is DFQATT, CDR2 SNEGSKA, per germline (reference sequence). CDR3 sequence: CSASSPKPPYEQYF. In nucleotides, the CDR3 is TGCAGTGCTAGTTCGCCCAAACCGCCCTACGAGCAGTACTTC.

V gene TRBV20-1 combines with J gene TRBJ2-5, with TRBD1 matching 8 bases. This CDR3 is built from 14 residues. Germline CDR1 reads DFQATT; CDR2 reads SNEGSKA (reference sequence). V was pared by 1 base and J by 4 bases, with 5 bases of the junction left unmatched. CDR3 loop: CSARGGQGVETQYF. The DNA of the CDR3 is TGCAGTGCTAGAGGAGGACAGGGTGTAGAGACCCAGTACTTC.

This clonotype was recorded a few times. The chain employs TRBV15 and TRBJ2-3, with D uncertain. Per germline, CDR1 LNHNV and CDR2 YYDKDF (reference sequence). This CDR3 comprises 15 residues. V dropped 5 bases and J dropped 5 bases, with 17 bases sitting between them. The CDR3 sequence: CATSGQSGLIDTQYF. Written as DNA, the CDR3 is TGTGCCACCAGCGGCCAAAGTGGGTTGATAGATACGCAGTATTTT.

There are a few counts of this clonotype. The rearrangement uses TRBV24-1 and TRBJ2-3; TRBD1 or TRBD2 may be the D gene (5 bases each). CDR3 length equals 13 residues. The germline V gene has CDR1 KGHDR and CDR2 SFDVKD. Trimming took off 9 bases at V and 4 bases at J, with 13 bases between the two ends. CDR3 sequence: CATGDGSSDTQYF. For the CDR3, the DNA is TGTGCCACCGGGGACGGCTCCTCAGATACGCAGTATTTT.

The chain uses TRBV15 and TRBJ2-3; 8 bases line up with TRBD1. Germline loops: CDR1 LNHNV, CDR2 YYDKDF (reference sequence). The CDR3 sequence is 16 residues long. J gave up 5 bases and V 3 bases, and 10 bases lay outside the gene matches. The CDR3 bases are TGTGCCACCAGCAGGGGACAGGTGGGGTTAGGAGATACGCAGTATTTT. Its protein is CATSRGQVGLGDTQYF.

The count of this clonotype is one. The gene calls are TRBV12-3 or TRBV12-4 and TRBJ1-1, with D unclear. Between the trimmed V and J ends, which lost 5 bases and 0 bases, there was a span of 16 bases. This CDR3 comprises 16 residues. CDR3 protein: CASSPPGLQLNTEAFF. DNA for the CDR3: TGTGCCAGCAGTCCCCCGGGCCTGCAGCTGAACACTGAAGCTTTCTTT.

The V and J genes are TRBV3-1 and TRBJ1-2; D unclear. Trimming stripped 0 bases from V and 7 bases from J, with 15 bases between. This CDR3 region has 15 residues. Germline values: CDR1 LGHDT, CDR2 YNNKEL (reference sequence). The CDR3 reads CASSQDPLARGGYTF. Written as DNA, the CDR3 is TGTGCCAGCAGCCAAGATCCCCTGGCCCGGGGTGGCTACACCTTC.

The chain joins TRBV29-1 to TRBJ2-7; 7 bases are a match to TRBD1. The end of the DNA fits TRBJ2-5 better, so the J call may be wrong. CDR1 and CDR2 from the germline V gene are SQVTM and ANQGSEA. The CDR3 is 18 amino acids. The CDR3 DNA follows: TGCAGCGTTGAAAGGACAGGTTGGCTCCCAGGGTGGGAGGAGACCCAGTACTTC. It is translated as CSVERTGWLPGWEETQYF.

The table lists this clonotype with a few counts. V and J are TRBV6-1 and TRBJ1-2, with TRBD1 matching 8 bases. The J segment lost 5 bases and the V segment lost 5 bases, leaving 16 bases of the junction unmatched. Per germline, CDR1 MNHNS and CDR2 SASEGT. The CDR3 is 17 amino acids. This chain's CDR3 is CASSPGTGAMKAYGYTF. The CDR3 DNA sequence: TGTGCCAGCAGTCCAGGGACAGGCGCTATGAAGGCGTATGGCTACACCTTC.

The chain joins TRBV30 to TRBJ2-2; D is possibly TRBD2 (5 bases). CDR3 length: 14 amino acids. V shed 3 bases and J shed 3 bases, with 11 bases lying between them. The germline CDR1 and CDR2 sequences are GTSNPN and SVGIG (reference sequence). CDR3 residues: CAWRQDSYTGELFF. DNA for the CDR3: TGTGCCTGGAGGCAGGACTCATACACCGGGGAGCTGTTTTTT. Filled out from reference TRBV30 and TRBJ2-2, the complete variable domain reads SQTIHQWPATLVQPVGSPLSLECTVEGTSNPNLYWYRQAAGRGLQLLFYSVGIGQISSEVPQNLSASRPQDRQFILSSKKLLLSDSGFYLCAWRQDSYTGELFFGEGSRLTVL.

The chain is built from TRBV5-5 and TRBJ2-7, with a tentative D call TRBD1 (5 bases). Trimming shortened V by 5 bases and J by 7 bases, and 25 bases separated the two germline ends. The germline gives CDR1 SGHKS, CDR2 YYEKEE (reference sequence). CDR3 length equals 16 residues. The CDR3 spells CASSFLGRREGDEQYF. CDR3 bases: TGTGCCAGCAGTTTCTTGGGGCGCAGGGAAGGTGATGAGCAGTACTTC. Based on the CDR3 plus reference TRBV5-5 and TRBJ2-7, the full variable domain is DAGVTQSPTHLIKTRGQQVTLRCSPISGHKSVSWYQQVLGQGPQFIFQYYEKEERGRGNFPDRFSARQFPNYSSELNVNALLLGDSALYLCASSFLGRREGDEQYFGPGTRLTVT.

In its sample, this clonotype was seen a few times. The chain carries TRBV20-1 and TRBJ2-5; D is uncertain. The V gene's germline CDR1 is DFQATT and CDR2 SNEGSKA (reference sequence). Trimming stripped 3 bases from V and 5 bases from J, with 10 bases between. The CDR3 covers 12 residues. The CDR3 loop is CSASPRLETQYF. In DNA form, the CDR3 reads TGCAGTGCTAGTCCTCGGTTGGAGACCCAGTACTTC.

The CDR3 nucleotides read TGTGCCAGCAGCGCACGAGGGGGCTTAATATTTTACGAGCAGTACTTC. As protein: CASSARGGLIFYEQYF. The chain combines TRBV21-1 with TRBJ2-7; the table gives TRBD1 as D, unverified against the DNA. TRBV21-1 is a known pseudogene. The CDR3 is 16 residues long.

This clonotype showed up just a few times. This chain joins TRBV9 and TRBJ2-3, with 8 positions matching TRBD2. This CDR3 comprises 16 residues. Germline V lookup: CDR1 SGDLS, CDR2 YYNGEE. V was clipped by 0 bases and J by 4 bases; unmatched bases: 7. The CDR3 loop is CASSVEAAGAADTQYF. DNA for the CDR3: TGTGCCAGCAGCGTAGAAGCAGCGGGAGCGGCAGATACGCAGTATTTT.

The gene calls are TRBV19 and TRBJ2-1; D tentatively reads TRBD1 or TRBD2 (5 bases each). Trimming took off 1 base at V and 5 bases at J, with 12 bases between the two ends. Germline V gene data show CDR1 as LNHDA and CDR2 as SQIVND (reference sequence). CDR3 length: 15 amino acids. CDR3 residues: CASSIAGLANNEQFF. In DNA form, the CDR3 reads TGTGCCAGTAGTATAGCGGGGCTGGCGAACAATGAGCAGTTCTTC.

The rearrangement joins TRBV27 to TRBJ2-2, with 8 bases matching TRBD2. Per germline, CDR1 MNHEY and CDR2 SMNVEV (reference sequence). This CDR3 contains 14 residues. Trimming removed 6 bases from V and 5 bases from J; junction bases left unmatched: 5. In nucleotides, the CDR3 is TGTGCCAGCAGGCGGACTAGCCGGACCGGGGAGCTGTTTTTT. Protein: CASRRTSRTGELFF.

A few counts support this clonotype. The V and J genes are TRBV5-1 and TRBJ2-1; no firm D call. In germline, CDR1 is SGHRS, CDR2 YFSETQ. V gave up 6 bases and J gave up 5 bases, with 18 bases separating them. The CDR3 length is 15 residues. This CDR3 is CASNLGSRTHNEQFF. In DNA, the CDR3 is TGCGCCAGCAACTTAGGATCGAGAACCCACAATGAGCAGTTCTTC.

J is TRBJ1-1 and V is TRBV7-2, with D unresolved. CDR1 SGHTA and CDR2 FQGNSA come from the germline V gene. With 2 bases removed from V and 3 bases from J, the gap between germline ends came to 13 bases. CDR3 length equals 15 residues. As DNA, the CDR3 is TGTGCCAGCAGCTTACGGGGTATGATGGACACTGAAGCTTTCTTT. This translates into CASSLRGMMDTEAFF.

Here the CDR3 DNA reads TGTGCCATCAGCGACTCTAGCGGGAACCATGAGCAGTTCTTC. It encodes CAISDSSGNHEQFF. V usage is TRBV10-3 and J usage is TRBJ2-1; the match to TRBD2 covers 9 bases. Germline values: CDR1 ENHRY, CDR2 SYGVKD. The CDR3 covers 14 residues. V dropped 6 bases and J dropped 8; count of bases not matched to a gene: 8.